This TCR beta chain was profiled in a study of siplizumab effects on memory and regulatory T cells. The assay was immunoSEQ multiplex PCR, and TCRdb's table has in-frame clones only and misses some. The sample has more than 75,000 clones, around 95% seen once. CDR1 and CDR2 from the germline V gene are SGDLS and YYNGEE. The CDR3 length is 16 residues. V shed 0 bases and J 4 bases; nucleotides not matched to a gene: 6. Regarding this clone: Its specificity is unknown.

Study-level findings and limits: Only a minority of proliferating CD4+ or CD8+ clones had an assignable naive or memory phenotype, with roughly 75-96% lacking one. Significantly reduced by siplizumab was the cumulative frequency of alloreactive sequences, namely those traceable to unstimulated CD4+ memory cells. Among alloreactive clones, only a minor fraction mapped to unstimulated subsets. Confirmation was lacking for the suppressive function of proliferating Tregs derived from siplizumab cultures.

The chain uses TRBV9 and TRBJ1-4; 7 bases align to TRBD1. The source of this sequence is a human donor in good health. Sample: naive CD4+ T cells sorted from blood. CDR3 residues: CASSVGYGQDNEKLFF. CDR3 DNA sequence: TGTGCCAGCAGCGTAGGTTATGGACAGGATAATGAAAAACTGTTTTTT.